This T cell receptor beta chain was found in a study of T cell responses to AZD1222 COVID-19 vaccine. Clones were read by immunoSEQ multiplex PCR, and TCRdb kept only the in-frame ones, dropping some. Of 200,000 to 250,000 clones listed, about 94% are singletons. This sequence originates from an adult who received the MenACWY meningococcal vaccine as a control. The sequencing here drew on peripheral blood, taken 28 days after the second dose of the MenACWY control vaccine.

CDR3 in amino acids: CASSLWTGGYGYTF. In DNA, the CDR3 is TGTGCCAGCAGCTTGTGGACAGGGGGATATGGCTACACCTTC. The rearrangement links TRBV5-4 to TRBJ1-2, with 10 bases fitting TRBD1. The CDR3 spans 14 residues. With V trimmed by 1 base and J by 5 bases, 2 bases remained unmatched. Germline V lookup: CDR1 SGHNT, CDR2 YYREEE (reference sequence).